One and the same sample provided the 14 T cell receptor beta chains below, sequenced in a study of T cells in Graves' hyperthyroidism and ophthalmopathy (dated by TCRdb to between 2019 and 2020). The method was multiplex PCR. Sequenced on an Illumina HiSeq 2000. TCR beta CDR3 regions were amplified from RNA transcripts. The first round of RT-PCR for the TCR CDR3 was performed with the HTBI primer set and the Qiagen OneStep RT-PCR kit. TCRdb reprocessing: public reads trimmed at Q25 with fastp, clones called with MiXCR, in-frame beta chains kept. Rows merge per CDR3 protein into single entries with the most common DNA and genes. Across this sample there are about 610,000 distinct CDR3 sequences, with roughly 14% seen only once. The top ten constitute approximately 4.3% of the sample. Sequencing was done on a sample of blood. The origin of the receptors is a woman aged 40-49 years with Graves' ophthalmopathy.

This clonotype was detected a few times. The rearrangement links TRBV4-2 to TRBJ2-2; 9 bases line up with TRBD2. Per germline, CDR1 LGHNA and CDR2 YNFKEQ. Trimming cost V 4 bases and J 0 bases; bases outside gene matches: 3. The CDR3 is made up of 16 amino acids. CDR3 residues: CASSPSGIANTGELFF. In nucleotides, the CDR3 is TGTGCCAGCAGCCCTAGCGGGATAGCGAACACCGGGGAGCTGTTTTTT.

The CDR3 reads CASSSHIGVWTEAFF. CDR3 DNA: TGTGCCAGCAGCTCCCATATAGGGGTATGGACTGAAGCTTTCTTT. This chain uses TRBV11-2 with TRBJ1-1; D might be TRBD1 (5 bases). Per the germline V gene, CDR1 is SGHAT and CDR2 is FQNNGV. Trimming took off 4 bases at V and 5 bases at J, with 17 bases between the two ends. The CDR3 has 15 residues.

This clonotype was observed many times. This chain connects TRBV12-3 or TRBV12-4 to TRBJ2-2; 13 bases are a match to TRBD2. J was trimmed by 2 bases and V by 4 bases; bases with no gene match: 4. This CDR3 spans 17 amino acids. The CDR3 loop is CASSWGLAGRNTGELFF. The CDR3 DNA reads TGTGCCAGCAGTTGGGGACTAGCGGGAAGAAACACCGGGGAGCTGTTTTTT.

This clonotype was seen many times. The chain has TRBV2 and TRBJ1-1; D is perhaps TRBD1 (5 bases). The V gene lost 7 bases and the J gene lost 8 bases, with 20 bases spanning the gap. There are 14 residues in the CDR3. CDR1 and CDR2 from the germline V gene are SNHLY and FYNNEI. The CDR3 DNA sequence: TGTGCCAGCAAGAGGGCCGGGGCCTATGGGGAAGCTTTCTTT. Its protein is CASKRAGAYGEAFF.

There are many counts of this clonotype. The rearrangement joins TRBV2 to TRBJ2-7, with no clear D. Trimming took 1 base from V and 3 from J, leaving 7 bases between them. Germline assignment: CDR1 SNHLY and CDR2 FYNNEI. The CDR3 is 13 amino acids. In DNA, the CDR3 is TGTGCCAGCAGTGAAGGCTTCGGCTACGAGCAGTACTTC. Translated, it gives CASSEGFGYEQYF.

This clonotype was seen just once. This chain joins TRBV29-1 and TRBJ1-2, with D hard to call. Germline-derived CDR1 and CDR2 are SQVTM and ANQGSEA. Between the trimmed V and J ends, which lost 8 bases and 0 bases, there was a span of 10 bases. This CDR3 has 12 amino acids. The CDR3: CSIVGANYGYTF. The CDR3 region has the DNA TGCAGCATCGTCGGGGCTAACTATGGCTACACCTTC. Full variable domain (rest looked up from reference TRBV29-1 and TRBJ1-2): SAVISQKPSRDICQRGTSLTIQCQVDSQVTMMFWYRQQPGQSLTLIATANQGSEATYESGFVIDKFPISRPNLTFSTLTVSNMSPEDSSIYLCSIVGANYGYTFGSGTRLTVV.

This clonotype was found many times. This sequence joins TRBV6-2 or TRBV6-3 and TRBJ2-5; TRBD2 might be the D (6 bases). The germline V and J ends were trimmed by 4 bases and 4 bases, with 10 bases remaining between them. The CDR3 sequence is 13 residues long. CDR1 and CDR2 from the germline V gene are MNHEY and SVGEGT. The CDR3 loop is CASSLFSGETQYF. In DNA form, the CDR3 reads TGTGCCAGCAGTTTGTTTAGCGGAGAGACCCAGTACTTC.

The rearrangement links TRBV12-3 or TRBV12-4 to TRBJ1-5; D gene ambiguous. This CDR3 is built from 15 residues. Trimming stripped 6 bases from V and 3 bases from J, with 15 bases between. The CDR3 DNA reads as TGTGCCAGCAGATTGACCGCGACTCTCAATCAGCCCCAGCATTTT. Protein product: CASRLTATLNQPQHF.

The chain employs TRBV18 and TRBJ1-5, with D tentatively TRBD1 (6 bases). Germline V gene data show CDR1 as KGHSH and CDR2 as LQKENI. V lost 3 bases and J lost 1, with 10 bases in between. The CDR3 loop spans 15 amino acids. The CDR3 nucleotides read TGTGCCAGCTCACCGCCAGGGGAAAGCAATCAGCCCCAGCATTTT. It encodes CASSPPGESNQPQHF.

This clonotype came up many times. J is TRBJ2-7 and V is TRBV5-5; TRBD2 aligns across 10 bases. Germline V gene sequence: CDR1 SGHKS, CDR2 YYEKEE (reference sequence). The CDR3 is made up of 14 amino acids. The V segment lost 5 bases and the J segment 6 bases; nucleotides outside the gene matches: 8. Here the CDR3 DNA reads TGTGCCAGCAGACTTCTAGCGGGAGAAGTCGAGCAGTACTTC. Amino acids: CASRLLAGEVEQYF.

In its sample, this clonotype was seen many times. V gene TRBV10-1 combines with J gene TRBJ2-2; a weak D match, TRBD2 (6 bases). This CDR3 has 21 amino acids. Trimming stripped 6 bases from V and 0 bases from J, with 29 bases between. Germline loops: CDR1 WNHNN, CDR2 SYGVQD (reference sequence). The CDR3 protein is CASRVAAMPGDSTSNTGELFF. CDR3 DNA sequence: TGCGCCAGCAGGGTAGCGGCTATGCCCGGCGACAGCACCTCGAACACCGGGGAGCTGTTTTTT.

This clonotype was counted at least ten times. The chain links TRBV19 to TRBJ2-7; D uncertain. CDR1 is LNHDA, CDR2 SQIVND, per germline (reference sequence). This CDR3 is built from 12 residues. Trimming removed 10 bases at V and 0 bases at J, with 10 bases between. The CDR3 region has the DNA TGTGCCATCCCAGCAGACTCCTACGAGCAGTACTTC. Its protein is CAIPADSYEQYF.

The table lists this clonotype with many counts. The gene calls are TRBV2 and TRBJ1-2, with D possibly TRBD1 on 5 matching bases. Germline CDR1 is SNHLY and CDR2 is FYNNEI. The CDR3 is 15 residues long. Trimming took off 3 bases at V and 6 bases at J, with 17 bases between the two ends. CDR3 residues: CASSEGGQAADGYTF. CDR3 sequence (DNA): TGTGCCAGCAGTGAGGGTGGACAAGCGGCGGATGGCTACACCTTC. The full variable domain, its missing parts supplied by reference TRBV2 and TRBJ1-2, is EPEVTQTPSHQVTQMGQEVILRCVPISNHLYFYWYRQILGQKVEFLVSFYNNEISEKSEIFDDQFSVERPDGSNFTLKIRSTKLEDSAMYFCASSEGGQAADGYTFGSGTRLTVV.

This clonotype appeared many times. The rearrangement joins TRBV30 to TRBJ1-5, with unresolved D. CDR1 is GTSNPN and CDR2 is SVGIG in the germline V gene (reference sequence). This CDR3 is 14 amino acids long. V was trimmed by 2 bases and J by 0 bases, leaving 8 bases between them. The CDR3 sequence is CAWSKGISNQPQHF. As DNA, the CDR3 is TGTGCCTGGAGTAAAGGGATTAGCAATCAGCCCCAGCATTTT.